Detailed here is one T cell receptor (beta chain). Its antigen remains unidentified. The record originates from a study of T-cell reconstitution after alpha-beta-depleted transplantation in children. General study results and limits: Diversity and T-cell counts at one year after transplant derived mostly from new T cells. Several hundred expanded graft clones reportedly supplied alpha-beta T cells about two months after transplant. Certain patients had high TCRbeta diversity at day 60, and it came from recipient T cells and thymic progenitors that survived.

The TCRbeta library incorporated unique molecular identifiers. TCRdb re-called the PCR reads through MiXCR, storing one row per CDR3 protein. Of about 980,000 distinct CDR3 sequences listed, roughly 29% are singletons. This TCR derives from a boy under two years old who had a stem cell transplant for SCID, so the T cells may come from the graft donor. Sequenced here: PBMCs, mostly from graft donor cells, sampled 360 days after TCRalphabeta/CD19-depleted stem cell transplant.

CDR3 in amino acids: CASSPWTAVSYNEQFF. CDR3 coding DNA: TGTGCCAGCAGCCCCTGGACAGCGGTATCCTACAATGAGCAGTTCTTC. V usage is TRBV7-2 and J usage is TRBJ2-1, with D tentatively TRBD1 (6 bases). This CDR3 has 16 residues. Trimming cost V 5 bases and J 1 base, with 15 bases left between them. Germline loops: CDR1 SGHTA, CDR2 FQGNSA.